The 16 T cell receptor beta chains below were found in one sample sequenced in a study of T and B cells in COVID-19 patients. TRB was amplified from around 250-500 ng of blood genomic DNA. Multiplex PCR with BIOMED2 TRB-A/B primer pools amplified TRB rearrangements. Each CDR3 protein is one row after TCRdb ran MiXCR on the multiplex PCR reads. The data hold some 13,000 distinct CDR3 sequences, with more than 25% observed a single time. The material sequenced was blood. The receptors come from a human donor who had recovered from COVID-19.

The rearrangement links TRBV12-3 or TRBV12-4 to TRBJ2-1; D possibly corresponds to TRBD1 (5 bases). Trimming pared 5 bases from V and 3 bases from J, leaving 11 bases between. The CDR3 covers 14 residues. CDR3 region: CASSHDRDYNEQFF. The CDR3 coding sequence is TGTGCCAGCAGTCACGACAGAGACTACAATGAGCAGTTCTTC.

This clonotype qualifies as medium-sized. The chain has TRBV19 and TRBJ2-7; maybe TRBD2 (6 bases). The CDR3 spans 13 residues. Between the trimmed V and J ends, which lost 8 bases and 2 bases, there was a span of 13 bases. Germline V gene lookup returns CDR1 LNHDA and CDR2 SQIVND (reference sequence). CDR3 sequence (DNA): TGTGCCAGTTCAGGGACTTTCCCCTACGAGCAGTACTTC. Translated, it gives CASSGTFPYEQYF.

V usage is TRBV6-4 and J usage is TRBJ1-1, with D tentatively TRBD1 (5 bases). CDR1 is MRHNA, CDR2 SNTAGT, per germline. The germline V and J ends were trimmed by 4 bases and 0 bases, with 12 bases remaining between them. The CDR3 loop spans 15 amino acids. The CDR3 DNA reads TGTGCCAGCAGTGCGGACGGGACCTTGAACACTGAAGCTTTCTTT. Encoded protein: CASSADGTLNTEAFF.

The chain has TRBV20-1 and TRBJ2-5; TRBD1 matches 9 bases. The CDR3 covers 13 residues. Germline assignment: CDR1 DFQATT and CDR2 SNEGSKA (reference sequence). Germline trimming cut 4 bases from V and 3 bases from J; bases unmatched to any gene: 3. Here the CDR3 DNA reads TGCAGTGCTACGACAGGGGGAGAAGAGACCCAGTACTTC. It codes for CSATTGGEETQYF.

Points on this clonotype: Since a much larger clone is just one base distant, this may be a read error. J is TRBJ2-1 and V is TRBV19; 11 positions match TRBD2. V trimming: 5 bases; J trimming: 7 bases; junction bases outside the gene matches: 10. The germline CDR1 and CDR2 sequences are LNHDA and SQIVND (reference sequence). This CDR3 comprises 16 residues. CDR3 region: CASSFLLAGVGNEQFF. In DNA form, the CDR3 reads TGTGCCAGTAGTTTCCTACTAGCGGGAGTGGGGAATGAGCAGTTCTTC.

This CDR3 is CASGRRGGGQPQHF. The CDR3 DNA is TGTGCCAGCGGGCGCCGGGGGGGGGGTCAGCCCCAGCATTTT. The V gene is TRBV27, the J gene TRBJ1-5; possibly TRBD1 for D (5 bases). The germline CDR1 and CDR2 sequences are MNHEY and SMNVEV (reference sequence). The CDR3 runs to 14 residues. The ends were cut back, 8 bases at V and 6 bases at J, with 17 bases in the middle.

This clonotype was counted between two and nine times. The rearrangement uses TRBV14 and TRBJ2-7; 7 bases are shared with TRBD1. Per germline, CDR1 SGHDN and CDR2 FVKESK. The CDR3 has 15 amino acids. The trim removed 3 bases at V and 0 bases at J, leaving 5 bases unmatched. CDR3 nucleotides: TGTGCCAGCAGCCAGAGACAGGGCTTCTCCTACGAGCAGTACTTC. It translates to CASSQRQGFSYEQYF.

A few counts support this clonotype. V usage is TRBV5-4 and J usage is TRBJ2-7, with 7 bases fitting TRBD2. The CDR3 contains 14 residues. Germline values: CDR1 SGHNT, CDR2 YYREEE (reference sequence). V lost 0 bases and J lost 5; bases outside the gene matches: 5. The CDR3 DNA follows: TGTGCCAGCAGCTTGGAAGCGGGGAGGGACGAGCAGTACTTC. This gives the protein CASSLEAGRDEQYF.

Comments on this clonotype: It may be a read error: a sequence one base away is much more abundant. This sequence joins TRBV29-1 and TRBJ1-4; D possibly corresponds to TRBD1 (6 bases). The CDR3 consists of 15 residues. V dropped 7 bases and J dropped 0 bases, with 15 bases sitting between them. In germline, CDR1 is SQVTM, CDR2 ANQGSEA. CDR3 bases: TGCAGCGCCCGGGACACCGATTCAACTAATGAAAAACTGTTTTTT. This codes for CSARDTDSTNEKLFF.

The V call is TRBV6-5, the J call TRBJ2-5; TRBD2 aligns across 14 bases. J lost 6 bases, V lost 2 bases, and 11 bases had no gene match. The CDR3 loop spans 18 amino acids. Germline CDR1 MNHEY, CDR2 SVGAGI. The CDR3, as DNA: TGTGCCAGCAGTTACCAGGCGGGGGGACTAGCGGGAGTAAAGACCCAGTACTTC. Its translation: CASSYQAGGLAGVKTQYF.

This clonotype came up a few times. The V and J genes are TRBV20-1 and TRBJ1-4; 8 bases agree with TRBD1. Germline assignment: CDR1 DFQATT and CDR2 SNEGSKA (reference sequence). CDR3 size: 15 residues. V was clipped by 3 bases and J by 0 bases; unmatched bases: 3. The CDR3 DNA is TGCAGTGCTAGGGGACAGGCTGCAACTAATGAAAAACTGTTTTTT. Translating it yields CSARGQAATNEKLFF.

The chain is built from TRBV19 and TRBJ1-6; 11 nucleotides agree with TRBD1. Unmatched junction bases numbered 7, after V lost 4 bases and J lost 2 bases. The CDR3 is made up of 18 amino acids. Germline V gene lookup returns CDR1 LNHDA and CDR2 SQIVND (reference sequence). CDR3 amino acids: CASSNGQGALPYNSPLHF. The CDR3, as DNA: TGTGCCAGTAGTAACGGACAGGGGGCGCTCCCCTATAATTCACCCCTCCACTTT.

In this sample, this clonotype turned up once. The V and J genes are TRBV4-3 and TRBJ2-7; D is perhaps TRBD1 or TRBD2 (5 bases each). Germline-derived CDR1 and CDR2 are LGHNA and YSLEER. CDR3 length: 15 amino acids. V lost 5 bases and J lost 3, with 17 bases in between. This chain's CDR3 is CASSDDMGEGYEQYF. CDR3 nucleotide sequence: TGCGCCAGCAGCGATGACATGGGGGAAGGCTACGAGCAGTACTTC.

The genes are TRBV5-4 and TRBJ2-3; D is ambiguous. V shed 0 bases and J shed 2 bases, with 7 bases lying between them. Germline-derived CDR1 and CDR2 are SGHNT and YYREEE (reference sequence). The CDR3 loop spans 14 amino acids. The CDR3 spells CASSLAVDTDTQYF. The CDR3 nucleotides are TGTGCCAGCAGCTTGGCGGTAGACACAGATACGCAGTATTTT.

V usage is TRBV5-6 and J usage is TRBJ1-2, with D possibly being TRBD1 (5 bases). CDR1 SGHDT and CDR2 YYEEEE come from the germline V gene. Trimming cost V 0 bases and J 4 bases, with 7 bases left between them. CDR3 length: 13 amino acids. CDR3 nucleotide sequence: TGTGCCAGCAGCTTGGAGAGGGGCTATGGCTACACCTTC. It encodes CASSLERGYGYTF.

In this sample, this clonotype turned up once. V gene TRBV5-5 combines with J gene TRBJ1-1, with a possible D match to TRBD1 (6 bases). This CDR3 region has 15 residues. The germline V gene has CDR1 SGHKS and CDR2 YYEKEE (reference sequence). With 4 bases removed from V and 2 bases from J, the gap between germline ends came to 15 bases. DNA of the CDR3: TGTGCCAGCAGCGTTTACAGGGCCCCAAACACTGAAGCTTTCTTT. This sequence encodes CASSVYRAPNTEAFF.